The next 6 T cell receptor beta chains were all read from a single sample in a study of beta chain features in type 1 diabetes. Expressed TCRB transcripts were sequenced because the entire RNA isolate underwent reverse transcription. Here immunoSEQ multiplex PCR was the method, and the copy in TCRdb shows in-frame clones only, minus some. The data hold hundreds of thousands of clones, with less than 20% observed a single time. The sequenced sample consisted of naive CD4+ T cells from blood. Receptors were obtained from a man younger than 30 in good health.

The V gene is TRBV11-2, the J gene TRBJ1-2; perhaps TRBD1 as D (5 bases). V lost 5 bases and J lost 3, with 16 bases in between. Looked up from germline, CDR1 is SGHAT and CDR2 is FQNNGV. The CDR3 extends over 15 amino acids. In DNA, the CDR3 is TGTGCCAGCAGCCACGACCCTGGACAATACTATGGCTACACCTTC. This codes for CASSHDPGQYYGYTF.

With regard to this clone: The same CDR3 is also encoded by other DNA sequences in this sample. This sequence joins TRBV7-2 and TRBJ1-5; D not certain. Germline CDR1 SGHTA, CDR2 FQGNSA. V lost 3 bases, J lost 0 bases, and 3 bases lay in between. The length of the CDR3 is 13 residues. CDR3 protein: CASSFYSNQPQHF. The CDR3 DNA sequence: TGTGCCAGCAGCTTTTATAGCAATCAGCCCCAGCATTTT. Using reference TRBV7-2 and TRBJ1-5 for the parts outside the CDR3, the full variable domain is GAGVSQSPSNKVTEKGKDVELRCDPISGHTALYWYRQSLGQGLEFLIYFQGNSAPDKSGLPSDRFSAERTGGSVSTLTIQRTQQEDSAVYLCASSFYSNQPQHFGDGTRLSIL.

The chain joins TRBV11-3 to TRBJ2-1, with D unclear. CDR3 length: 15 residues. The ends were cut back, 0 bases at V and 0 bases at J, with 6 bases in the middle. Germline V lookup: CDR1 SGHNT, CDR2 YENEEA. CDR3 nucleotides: TGTGCCAGCAGCTTAGATAGGAGCTCCTACAATGAGCAGTTCTTC. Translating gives CASSLDRSSYNEQFF.

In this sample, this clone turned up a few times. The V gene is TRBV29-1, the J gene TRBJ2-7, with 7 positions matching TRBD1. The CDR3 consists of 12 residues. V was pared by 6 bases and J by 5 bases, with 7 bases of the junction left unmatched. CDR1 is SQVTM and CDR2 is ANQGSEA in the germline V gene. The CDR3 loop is CSVSDRRHEQYF. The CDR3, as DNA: TGCAGCGTCTCGGACAGGCGACACGAGCAGTACTTC.

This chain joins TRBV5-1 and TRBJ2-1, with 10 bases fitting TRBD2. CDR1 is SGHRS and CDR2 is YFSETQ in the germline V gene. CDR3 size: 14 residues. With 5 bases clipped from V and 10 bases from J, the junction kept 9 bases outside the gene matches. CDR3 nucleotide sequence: TGCGCCAGCAGGAGTAGCGGGGGGCCCGAAGAGCAGTTCTTC. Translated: CASRSSGGPEEQFF.

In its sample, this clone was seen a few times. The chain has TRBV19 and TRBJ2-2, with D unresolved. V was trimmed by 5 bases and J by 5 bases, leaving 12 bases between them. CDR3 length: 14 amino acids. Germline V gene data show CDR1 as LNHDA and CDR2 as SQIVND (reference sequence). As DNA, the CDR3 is TGTGCCAGTAGTCTCCCACGAAGGACCGGGGAGCTGTTTTTT. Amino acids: CASSLPRRTGELFF.